This passage covers 22 T cell receptor beta chains from one sample sequenced in a study of breast tumors, draining lymph nodes, adjacent tissues. TCRdb re-analysed the multiplex PCR reads in MiXCR, keeping a single row per CDR3 protein. Among 200,000 to 250,000 distinct CDR3 sequences, approximately 36% were seen once, and the ten largest hold approximately 3.5%. The lymph nodes were axillary draining lymph nodes from breast cancer patients. Sequencing input: axillary lymph node tissue. Receptors were obtained from a female donor with breast cancer. Some clones in this sample may be carry-over from other donors' samples.

This chain links TRBV24-1 with TRBJ1-4; D not resolved. The CDR3 is 16 amino acids. Germline CDR1 and CDR2: KGHDR and SFDVKD. The ends were cut back, 2 bases at V and 5 bases at J, with 14 bases in the middle. The CDR3 loop is CATSDYGQAYNEKLFF. In DNA form, the CDR3 reads TGTGCCACCAGTGATTATGGGCAGGCATACAATGAAAAACTGTTTTTT.

This sequence joins TRBV7-2 and TRBJ2-5; D gene ambiguous. This CDR3 is 12 amino acids long. Germline-derived CDR1 and CDR2 are SGHTA and FQGNSA. The V gene lost 3 bases and the J gene lost 9 bases, with 11 bases spanning the gap. This chain's CDR3 is CASSFDNQPQYF. The CDR3 DNA sequence: TGTGCCAGCAGCTTCGACAATCAGCCCCAGTACTTC.

The chain joins TRBV5-1 to TRBJ2-3, with 9 nucleotides matching TRBD1. The junction had 9 bases not matched to a gene; V was cut back by 0 bases and J by 1 base. CDR3 length: 18 residues. From germline, CDR1 is SGHRS and CDR2 YFSETQ. The CDR3 bases are TGCGCCAGCAGCTTGGTGGTACAGGGGGCTAGAGGCACAGATACGCAGTATTTT. This sequence encodes CASSLVVQGARGTDTQYF.

The CDR3 here is CASSGEPMQYF. CDR3 sequence (DNA): TGTGCCAGCAGTGGCGAACCCATGCAGTACTTC. The chain has TRBV2 and TRBJ2-7; D is unresolved. V lost 4 bases and J 9 bases, leaving 10 bases between the germline ends. CDR3 size: 11 residues. CDR1 is SNHLY and CDR2 is FYNNEI in the germline V gene.

This clonotype was seen only a few times. The rearrangement links TRBV12-5 to TRBJ2-5; TRBD2 matches at 12 bases. CDR3 length equals 16 residues. With V trimmed by 2 bases and J by 4 bases, 5 bases remained unmatched. Germline values: CDR1 LGHNT, CDR2 FRNRAP. The CDR3 here is CASGLRLAGEGETQYF. The CDR3 DNA is TGTGCTAGTGGTTTGAGACTAGCGGGAGAAGGAGAGACCCAGTACTTC. The variable domain in full, with the rest retrieved from reference TRBV12-5 and TRBJ2-5, is DARVTQTPRHKVTEMGQEVTMRCQPILGHNTVFWYRQTMMQGLELLAYFRNRAPLDDSGMPKDRFSAEMPDATLATLKIQPSEPRDSAVYFCASGLRLAGEGETQYFGPGTRLLVL.

This clonotype showed up many times. CDR3 sequence reads: CSATGVIETQYF. CDR3 coding DNA: TGCAGTGCTACCGGCGTTATAGAGACCCAGTACTTC. This chain joins TRBV20-1 and TRBJ2-5; no reliable D call. V lost 4 bases and J lost 4, with 10 bases in between. Germline V gene data show CDR1 as DFQATT and CDR2 as SNEGSKA (reference sequence). This CDR3 has 12 amino acids.

At least ten counts were recorded for this clonotype. The rearrangement joins TRBV19 to TRBJ2-5; TRBD2 agrees at 7 bases. Germline lookup yields CDR1 LNHDA and CDR2 SQIVND (reference sequence). CDR3 length: 14 amino acids. Unmatched junction bases numbered 4, after V lost 4 bases and J lost 2 bases. For the CDR3, the DNA is TGTGCCAGTAGTACTACGGGGGGACAAGAGACCCAGTACTTC. Its protein product is CASSTTGGQETQYF. Drawing the rest from reference TRBV19 and TRBJ2-5, the complete variable domain is DGGITQSPKYLFRKEGQNVTLSCEQNLNHDAMYWYRQDPGQGLRLIYYSQIVNDFQKGDIAEGYSVSREKKESFPLTVTSAQKNPTAFYLCASSTTGGQETQYFGPGTRLLVL.

The chain combines TRBV20-1 with TRBJ1-4; D ambiguous. The V end lost 3 bases, the J end lost 7 bases, and 18 bases lay between the germline ends. This CDR3 is built from 15 residues. Germline V gene lookup returns CDR1 DFQATT and CDR2 SNEGSKA (reference sequence). CDR3 sequence reads: CSASQLAGAGEKLFF. The CDR3, as DNA: TGCAGTGCTAGTCAACTAGCGGGAGCGGGTGAAAAACTGTTTTTT.

The sample holds many counts of this clonotype. This chain uses TRBV20-1 with TRBJ2-1; TRBD2 matches 7 bases. Germline lookup yields CDR1 DFQATT and CDR2 SNEGSKA (reference sequence). The CDR3 is made up of 14 amino acids. V trimming: 3 bases; J trimming: 8 bases; junction bases outside the gene matches: 10. The CDR3 DNA sequence: TGCAGTGCTAGTCCAGGACTAGTCTCCTATGAGCAGTTCTTC. Its translation is CSASPGLVSYEQFF.

With regard to this clonotype: This may stem from a read error, because a much larger clone lies one nucleotide away. The CDR3 does not close with the conserved phenylalanine or tryptophan, likely indicating a read error. The V call is TRBV5-1, the J call TRBJ2-1, with 9 positions matching TRBD1. Germline V gene data show CDR1 as SGHRS and CDR2 as YFSETQ. There are 15 residues in the CDR3. V was clipped by 4 bases and J by 8 bases; unmatched bases: 10. Here the CDR3 reads CASSEGTGRVDEQFL. In DNA form, the CDR3 reads TGCGCCAGCAGCGAGGGGACAGGGAGAGTGGATGAGCAGTTCCTC.

This chain connects TRBV10-3 to TRBJ2-5, with 9 positions matching TRBD1. CDR1 and CDR2 (germline): ENHRY, SYGVKD. The CDR3 loop spans 17 amino acids. V was clipped by 6 bases and J by 1 base; unmatched bases: 12. CDR3 bases: TGTGCCATCAGAAACACCGGGGGACAGGGACTCCAAGAGACCCAGTACTTC. It codes for CAIRNTGGQGLQETQYF.

The chain uses TRBV20-1 and TRBJ2-3; no firm D call. Germline V gene sequence: CDR1 DFQATT, CDR2 SNEGSKA (reference sequence). Trimming cost V 0 bases and J 11 bases, with 12 bases left between them. The CDR3 is 12 amino acids. The CDR3 reads CSARDYDNEQYF. The CDR3 DNA is TGCAGTGCTAGAGATTACGACAATGAGCAGTATTTT.

This clonotype was detected ten times or more. V gene TRBV5-1 combines with J gene TRBJ2-3; D unclear. Looked up from germline, CDR1 is SGHRS and CDR2 is YFSETQ. This CDR3 contains 13 residues. Trimming removed 8 bases from V and 0 bases from J, with 10 bases in between. As DNA, the CDR3 is TGCGCCAGTGCAGATGCTAGCACAGATACGCAGTATTTT. Protein sequence: CASADASTDTQYF.

This chain joins TRBV2 and TRBJ2-3, with a possible D match to TRBD2 (6 bases). The CDR3 is 14 amino acids. V lost 3 bases and J 11 bases, leaving 18 bases between the germline ends. The germline gives CDR1 SNHLY, CDR2 FYNNEI. The CDR3 sequence: CASSERRGGNEQYF. CDR3 sequence (DNA): TGTGCCAGCAGTGAGAGGAGGGGTGGAAATGAGCAGTATTTT.

This clonotype was found many times. The gene calls are TRBV12-3 or TRBV12-4 and TRBJ2-1, with TRBD2 matching over 10 bases. V was clipped by 9 bases and J by 7 bases; unmatched bases: 12. The CDR3 consists of 15 residues. In DNA, the CDR3 is TGTGCCAGTAGGATTAGGCTAGCGGGGGAGAATGAGCAGTTCTTC. Translating it yields CASRIRLAGENEQFF.

This clonotype has at least ten counts. V usage is TRBV2 and J usage is TRBJ1-2, with D possibly TRBD1 on 5 matching bases. Trimming stripped 5 bases from V and 1 base from J, with 8 bases between. The CDR3 sequence is 13 residues long. CDR1 is SNHLY and CDR2 is FYNNEI in the germline V gene. CDR3 residues: CASSQGGNYGYTF. The CDR3 DNA follows: TGTGCCAGCAGTCAGGGTGGTAACTATGGCTACACCTTC.

The rearrangement links TRBV7-3 to TRBJ1-4, with 10 bases fitting TRBD1. CDR1 and CDR2 (germline): SGHTA, FQGTGA. The junction had 8 bases not matched to a gene; V was cut back by 5 bases and J by 8 bases. This CDR3 region has 15 residues. The CDR3 DNA reads TGTGCCAGCAGCCTGCTAGGACAGGGGGACGAAAAACTGTTTTTT. Its translation is CASSLLGQGDEKLFF.

Many counts were recorded for this clonotype. The chain couples TRBV7-2 to TRBJ1-2; D is unresolved. Germline-derived CDR1 and CDR2 are SGHTA and FQGNSA. Trimming left V 3 bases short and J 4 bases short, with 6 bases between. The CDR3 totals 12 residues. The CDR3 protein is CASSFAAYGYTF. CDR3 nucleotide sequence: TGTGCCAGCAGCTTTGCAGCCTATGGCTACACCTTC.

This clonotype has at least ten counts. The rearrangement joins TRBV27 to TRBJ1-2, with 8 nucleotides matching TRBD1. The CDR3 length is 14 residues. V was pared by 5 bases and J by 6 bases, with 8 bases of the junction left unmatched. The germline gives CDR1 MNHEY, CDR2 SMNVEV (reference sequence). The chain's CDR3 is CASSPGGLVDGYTF. As DNA, the CDR3 is TGTGCCAGCAGTCCAGGGGGCTTAGTTGATGGCTACACCTTC.

This clonotype was observed at least ten times. The rearrangement links TRBV7-6 to TRBJ1-6; D call uncertain. The CDR3 has 13 amino acids. Germline CDR1 and CDR2: SGHVS and FNYEAQ. Trimming cost V 4 bases and J 8 bases, with 9 bases left between them. As DNA, the CDR3 is TGTGCCAGCAGCTCCAGGCCAGATTCACCCCTCCACTTT. Translating it yields CASSSRPDSPLHF.

This chain links TRBV5-8 with TRBJ2-3, with D perhaps matching TRBD2 (5 bases). CDR3 length equals 15 residues. The V end was cut by 0 bases, the J end by 4 bases, with 12 bases between. Germline-derived CDR1 and CDR2 are SGHTS and YDEGEE. The CDR3 sequence: CASSLGRRGSDTQYF. For the CDR3, the DNA is TGTGCCAGCAGCTTGGGGCGGAGAGGGTCAGATACGCAGTATTTT.

This clonotype appeared a few times. The rearrangement joins TRBV10-2 to TRBJ1-1; the D gene is possibly TRBD1 (6 bases). Germline V gene data show CDR1 as WSHSY and CDR2 as SAAADI. The CDR3 extends over 13 amino acids. The germline V and J ends were trimmed by 7 bases and 2 bases, with 11 bases remaining between them. CDR3 protein: CASNTQGNTEAFF. Here the CDR3 DNA reads TGCGCCAGCAATACACAGGGTAACACTGAAGCTTTCTTT.